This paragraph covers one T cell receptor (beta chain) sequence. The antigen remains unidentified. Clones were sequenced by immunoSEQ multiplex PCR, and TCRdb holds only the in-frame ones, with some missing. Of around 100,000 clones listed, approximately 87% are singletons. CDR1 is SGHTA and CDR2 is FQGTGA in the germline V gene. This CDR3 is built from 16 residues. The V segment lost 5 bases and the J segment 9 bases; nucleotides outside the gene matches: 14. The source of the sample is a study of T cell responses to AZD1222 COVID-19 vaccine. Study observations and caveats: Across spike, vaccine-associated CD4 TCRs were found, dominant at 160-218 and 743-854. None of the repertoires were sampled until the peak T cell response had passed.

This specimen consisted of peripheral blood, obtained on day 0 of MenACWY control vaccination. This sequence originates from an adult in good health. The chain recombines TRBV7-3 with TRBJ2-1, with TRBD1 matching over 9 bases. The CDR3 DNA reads TGTGCCAGCAGCCCGGACAGGGGAGTAGGAAGGGGTGAGCAGTTCTTC. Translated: CASSPDRGVGRGEQFF.